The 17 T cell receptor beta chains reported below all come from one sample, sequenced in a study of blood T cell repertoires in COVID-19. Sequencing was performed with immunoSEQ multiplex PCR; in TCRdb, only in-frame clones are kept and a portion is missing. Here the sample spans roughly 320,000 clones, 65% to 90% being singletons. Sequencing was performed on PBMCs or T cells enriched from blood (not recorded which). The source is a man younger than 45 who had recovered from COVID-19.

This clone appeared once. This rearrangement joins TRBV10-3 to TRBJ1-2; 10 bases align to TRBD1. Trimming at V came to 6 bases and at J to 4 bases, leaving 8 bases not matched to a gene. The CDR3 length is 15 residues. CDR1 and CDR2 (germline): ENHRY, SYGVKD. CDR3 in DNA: TGTGCCATCAGACAGACAGGGGGCTTGGCCTATGGCTACACCTTC. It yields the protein CAIRQTGGLAYGYTF.

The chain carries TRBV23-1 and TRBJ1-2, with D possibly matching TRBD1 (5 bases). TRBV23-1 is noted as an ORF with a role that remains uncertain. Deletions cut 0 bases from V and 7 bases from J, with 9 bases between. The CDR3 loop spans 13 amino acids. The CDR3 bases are TGCGCCAGCAGTCAATCAGGGGTGGGTGGCTACACCTTC. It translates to CASSQSGVGGYTF.

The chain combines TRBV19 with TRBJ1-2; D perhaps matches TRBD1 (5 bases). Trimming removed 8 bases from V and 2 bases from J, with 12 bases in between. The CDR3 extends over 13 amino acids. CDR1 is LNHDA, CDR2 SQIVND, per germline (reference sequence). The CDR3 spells CASGATKNYGYTF. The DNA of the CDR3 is TGTGCCAGTGGGGCCACAAAGAACTATGGCTACACCTTC.

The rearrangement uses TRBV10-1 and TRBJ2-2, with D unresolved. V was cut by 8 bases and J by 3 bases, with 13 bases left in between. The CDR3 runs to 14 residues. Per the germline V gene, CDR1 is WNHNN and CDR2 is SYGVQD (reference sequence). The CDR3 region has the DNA TGCGCCAGCTCCTCTCGAGGTGACACCGGGGAGCTGTTTTTT. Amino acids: CASSSRGDTGELFF.

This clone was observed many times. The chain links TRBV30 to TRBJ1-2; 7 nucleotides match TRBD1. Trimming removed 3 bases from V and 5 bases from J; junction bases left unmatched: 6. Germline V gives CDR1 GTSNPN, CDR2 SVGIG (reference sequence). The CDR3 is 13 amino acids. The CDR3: CAWSRDRPYGYTF. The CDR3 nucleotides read TGTGCCTGGAGCCGGGACAGACCTTATGGCTACACCTTC. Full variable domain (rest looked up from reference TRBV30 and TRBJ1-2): SQTIHQWPATLVQPVGSPLSLECTVEGTSNPNLYWYRQAAGRGLQLLFYSVGIGQISSEVPQNLSASRPQDRQFILSSKKLLLSDSGFYLCAWSRDRPYGYTFGSGTRLTVV.

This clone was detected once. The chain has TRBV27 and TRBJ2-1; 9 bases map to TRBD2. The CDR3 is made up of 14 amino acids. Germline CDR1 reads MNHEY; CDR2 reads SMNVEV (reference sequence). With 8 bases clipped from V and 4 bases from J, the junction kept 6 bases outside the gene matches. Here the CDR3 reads CASGAGGPYNEQFF. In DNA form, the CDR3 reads TGTGCCAGCGGAGCGGGAGGACCATACAATGAGCAGTTCTTC.

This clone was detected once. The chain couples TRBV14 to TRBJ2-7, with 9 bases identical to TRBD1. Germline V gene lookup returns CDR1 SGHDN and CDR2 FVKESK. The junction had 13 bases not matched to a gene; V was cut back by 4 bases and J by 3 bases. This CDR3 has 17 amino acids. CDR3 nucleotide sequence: TGTGCCAGCAGCCTGAATGGACAGGGGTCCGAAGGCTACGAGCAGTACTTC. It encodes CASSLNGQGSEGYEQYF.

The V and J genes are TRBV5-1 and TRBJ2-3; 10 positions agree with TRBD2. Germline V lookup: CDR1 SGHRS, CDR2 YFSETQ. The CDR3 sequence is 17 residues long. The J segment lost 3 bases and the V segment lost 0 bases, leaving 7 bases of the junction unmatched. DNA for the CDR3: TGCGCCAGCAGCTTGGGTGGTAGCGGGAGGCGGACAGATACGCAGTATTTT. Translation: CASSLGGSGRRTDTQYF.

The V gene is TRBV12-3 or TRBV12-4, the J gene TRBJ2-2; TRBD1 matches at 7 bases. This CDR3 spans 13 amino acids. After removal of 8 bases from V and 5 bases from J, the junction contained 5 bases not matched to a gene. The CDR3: CASRDRETGELFF. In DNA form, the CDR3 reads TGTGCCAGCCGGGACAGAGAAACCGGGGAGCTGTTTTTT.

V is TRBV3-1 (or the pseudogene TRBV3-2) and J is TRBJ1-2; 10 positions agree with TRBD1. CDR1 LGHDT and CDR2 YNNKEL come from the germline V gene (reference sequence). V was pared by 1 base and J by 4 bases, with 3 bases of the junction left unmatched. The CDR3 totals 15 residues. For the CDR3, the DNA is TGTGCCAGCAGCCAAGGACAGGGGGCGAGCTATGGCTACACCTTC. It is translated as CASSQGQGASYGYTF.

The CDR3 coding sequence is TGCGCCAGCAGTCACGCGGGACAGGGTGAAAAACTGTTTTTT. Translation: CASSHAGQGEKLFF. The V gene is TRBV10-1, the J gene TRBJ1-4; 9 nucleotides align to TRBD1. The CDR3 sequence is 14 residues long. The junction had 5 bases not matched to a gene; V was cut back by 5 bases and J by 7 bases. Per germline, CDR1 WNHNN and CDR2 SYGVQD (reference sequence).

CDR3 loop: CASSHDSPRAHQHF. CDR3 nucleotide sequence: TGTGCCAGCAGCCATGACAGCCCCCGGGCCCACCAGCATTTT. The chain joins TRBV7-9 to TRBJ1-5, with D tentatively TRBD1 (5 bases). Trimming cost V 5 bases and J 12 bases, with 20 bases left between them. From germline, CDR1 is SEHNR and CDR2 FQNEAQ (reference sequence). This CDR3 region has 14 residues. Based on the CDR3 plus reference TRBV7-9 and TRBJ1-5, the full variable domain is DTGVSQNPRHKITKRGQNVTFRCDPISEHNRLYWYRQTLGQGPEFLTYFQNEAQLEKSRLLSDRFSAERPKGSFSTLEIQRTEQGDSAMYLCASSHDSPRAHQHFGDGTRLSIL.

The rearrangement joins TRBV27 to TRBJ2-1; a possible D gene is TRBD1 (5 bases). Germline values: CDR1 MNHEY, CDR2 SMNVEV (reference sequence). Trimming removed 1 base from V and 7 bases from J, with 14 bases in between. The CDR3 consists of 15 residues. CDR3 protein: CASSLWVGVMNEQFF. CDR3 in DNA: TGTGCCAGCAGTTTATGGGTAGGGGTAATGAATGAGCAGTTCTTC.

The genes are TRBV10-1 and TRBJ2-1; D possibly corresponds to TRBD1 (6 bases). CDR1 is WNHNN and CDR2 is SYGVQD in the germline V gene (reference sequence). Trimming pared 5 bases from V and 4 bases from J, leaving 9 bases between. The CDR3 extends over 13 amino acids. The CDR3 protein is CASSTGSYNEQFF. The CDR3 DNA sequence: TGCGCCAGCAGTACAGGGTCATACAATGAGCAGTTCTTC.

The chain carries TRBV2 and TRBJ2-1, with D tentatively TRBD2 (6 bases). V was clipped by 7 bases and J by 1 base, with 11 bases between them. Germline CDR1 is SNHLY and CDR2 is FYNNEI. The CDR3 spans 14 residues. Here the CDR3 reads CASNRGLSYNEQFF. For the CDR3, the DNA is TGTGCCAGCAACCGGGGACTGTCCTACAATGAGCAGTTCTTC.

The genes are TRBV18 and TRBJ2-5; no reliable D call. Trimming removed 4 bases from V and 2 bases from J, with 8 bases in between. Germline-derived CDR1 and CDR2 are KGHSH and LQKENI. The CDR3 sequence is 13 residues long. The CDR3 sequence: CASSRGTQETQYF. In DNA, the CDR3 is TGTGCCAGCTCACGAGGCACTCAAGAGACCCAGTACTTC. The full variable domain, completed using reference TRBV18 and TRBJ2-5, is NAGVMQNPRHLVRRRGQEARLRCSPMKGHSHVYWYRQLPEEGLKFMVYLQKENIIDESGMPKERFSAEFPKEGPSILRIQQVVRGDSAAYFCASSRGTQETQYFGPGTRLLVL.

This chain's CDR3 is CASSQYQGAGGELFF. CDR3 in DNA: TGTGCCAGCAGCCAATATCAGGGGGCAGGCGGGGAGCTGTTTTTT. The genes are TRBV3-1 (or the pseudogene TRBV3-2) and TRBJ2-2; TRBD1 agrees at 8 bases. CDR1 is LGHDT and CDR2 is YNNKEL in the germline V gene (reference sequence). Trimming cost V 2 bases and J 7 bases; bases outside gene matches: 6. CDR3 size: 15 residues.